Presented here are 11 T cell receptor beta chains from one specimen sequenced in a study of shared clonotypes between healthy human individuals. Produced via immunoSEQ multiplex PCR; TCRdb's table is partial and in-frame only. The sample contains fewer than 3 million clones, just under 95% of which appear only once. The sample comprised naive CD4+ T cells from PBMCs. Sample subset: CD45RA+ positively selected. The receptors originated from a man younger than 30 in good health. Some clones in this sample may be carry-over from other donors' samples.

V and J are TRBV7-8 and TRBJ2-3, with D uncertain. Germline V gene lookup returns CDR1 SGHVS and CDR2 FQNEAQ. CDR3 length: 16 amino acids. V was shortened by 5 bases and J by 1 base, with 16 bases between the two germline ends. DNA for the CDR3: TGTGCCAGCAGCCCCTCTAGGCTATCTGGCACAGATACGCAGTATTTT. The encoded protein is CASSPSRLSGTDTQYF.

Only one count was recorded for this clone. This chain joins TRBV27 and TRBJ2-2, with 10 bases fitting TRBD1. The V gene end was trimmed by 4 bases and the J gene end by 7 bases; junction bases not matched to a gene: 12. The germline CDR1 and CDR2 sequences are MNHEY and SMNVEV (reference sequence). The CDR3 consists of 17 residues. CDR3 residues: CASSSLDRGQTGGELFF. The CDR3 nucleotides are TGTGCCAGCAGTTCCCTCGACAGGGGGCAAACGGGCGGGGAGCTGTTTTTT.

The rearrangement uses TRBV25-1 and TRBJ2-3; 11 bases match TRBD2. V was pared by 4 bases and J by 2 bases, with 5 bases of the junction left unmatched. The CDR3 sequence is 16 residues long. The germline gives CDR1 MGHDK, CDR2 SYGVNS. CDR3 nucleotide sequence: TGTGCCAGCAGTGCCCGGACTAGCGGGTACACAGATACGCAGTATTTT. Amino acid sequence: CASSARTSGYTDTQYF.

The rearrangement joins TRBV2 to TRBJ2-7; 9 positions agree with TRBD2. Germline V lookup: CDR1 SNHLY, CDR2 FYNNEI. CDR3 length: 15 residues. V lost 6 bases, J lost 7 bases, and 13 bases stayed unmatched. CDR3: CASSLAGFPSTEQYF. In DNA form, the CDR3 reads TGTGCCAGCAGCCTAGCGGGATTCCCTTCTACGGAGCAGTACTTC.

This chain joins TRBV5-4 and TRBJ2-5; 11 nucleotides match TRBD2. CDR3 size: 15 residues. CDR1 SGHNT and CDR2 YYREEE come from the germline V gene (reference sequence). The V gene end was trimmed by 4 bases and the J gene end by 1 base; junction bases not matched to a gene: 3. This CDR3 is CASSPGLAVQETQYF. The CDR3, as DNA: TGTGCCAGCAGCCCGGGACTAGCGGTCCAAGAGACCCAGTACTTC.

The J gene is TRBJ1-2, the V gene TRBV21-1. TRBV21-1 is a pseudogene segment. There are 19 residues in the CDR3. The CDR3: CASSKRRRCGAPTNYGYTF. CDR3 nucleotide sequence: TGTGCCAGCAGCAAAAGGCGGAGGTGTGGGGCCCCAACCAACTATGGCTACACCTTC.

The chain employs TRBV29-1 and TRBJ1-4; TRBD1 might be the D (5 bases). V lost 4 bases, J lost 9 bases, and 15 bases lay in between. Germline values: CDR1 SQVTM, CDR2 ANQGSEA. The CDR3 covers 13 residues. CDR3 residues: CSVAGTMTKKLFF. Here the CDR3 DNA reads TGCAGCGTTGCAGGGACGATGACGAAAAAACTGTTTTTT.

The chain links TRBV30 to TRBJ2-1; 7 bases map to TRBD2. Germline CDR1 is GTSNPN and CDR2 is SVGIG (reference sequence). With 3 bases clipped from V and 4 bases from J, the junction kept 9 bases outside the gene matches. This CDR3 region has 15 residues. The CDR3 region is CAWRVAGAQYNEQFF. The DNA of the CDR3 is TGTGCCTGGAGGGTGGCGGGAGCGCAATACAATGAGCAGTTCTTC.

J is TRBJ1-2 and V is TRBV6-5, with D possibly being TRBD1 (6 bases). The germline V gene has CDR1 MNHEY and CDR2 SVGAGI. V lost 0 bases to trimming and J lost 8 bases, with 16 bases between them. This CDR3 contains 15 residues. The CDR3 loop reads CASSYSREGVRGYTF. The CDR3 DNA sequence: TGTGCCAGCAGTTACTCGAGAGAGGGGGTTAGGGGCTACACCTTC.

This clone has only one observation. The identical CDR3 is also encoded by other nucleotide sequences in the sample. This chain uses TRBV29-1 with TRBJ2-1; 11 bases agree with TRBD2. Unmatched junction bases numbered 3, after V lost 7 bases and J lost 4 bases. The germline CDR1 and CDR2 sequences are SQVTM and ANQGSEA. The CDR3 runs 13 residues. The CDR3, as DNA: TGCAGCGCTAGCGGGAGGTCTTACAATGAGCAGTTCTTC. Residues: CSASGRSYNEQFF.

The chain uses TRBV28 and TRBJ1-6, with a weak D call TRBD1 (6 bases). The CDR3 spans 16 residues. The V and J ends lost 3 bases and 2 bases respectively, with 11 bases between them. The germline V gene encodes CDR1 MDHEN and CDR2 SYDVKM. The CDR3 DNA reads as TGTGCCAGCAGTTTGGGGGCGCAGGCCTATAATTCACCCCTCCACTTT. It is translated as CASSLGAQAYNSPLHF.